Shown below are 24 T cell receptor beta chains from a single sample sequenced in a study of vaccination and CD4 T cells after COVID-19. Treatment specified: 10-day PBMC culture with coronavirus spike peptide pools or control peptides (ViraFEST assay). Sequencing of cultured CD4+ T cell DNA used the Oncomine TCR Beta short-read assay. One entry per CDR3 protein results from TCRdb running MiXCR on the PCR reads. This table has over 15,000 distinct CDR3 sequences, roughly 60% appearing once. The antigens of these receptors remain unknown. Sequencing was performed on CD4+ T cells from blood, cultured in vitro. The receptors were gathered from a human donor who had recovered from COVID-19.

This sequence joins TRBV20-1 and TRBJ2-1; 10 bases align to TRBD2. Trimming at V came to 4 bases and at J to 13 bases, leaving 13 bases not matched to a gene. The CDR3 contains 14 residues. Germline V lookup: CDR1 DFQATT, CDR2 SNEGSKA (reference sequence). CDR3 loop: CSATIPGLATKQFF. The CDR3 bases are TGCAGTGCTACCATTCCGGGACTAGCGACGAAACAGTTCTTC.

This clonotype was observed a few times. The genes are TRBV7-9 and TRBJ1-4; TRBD1 matches 9 bases. Germline V gene data show CDR1 as SEHNR and CDR2 as FQNEAQ (reference sequence). V trimming: 5 bases; J trimming: 9 bases; junction bases outside the gene matches: 4. The CDR3 extends over 13 amino acids. The CDR3 sequence is CASSGQGFQKLFF. The CDR3 DNA reads TGTGCCAGCAGCGGACAGGGGTTTCAAAAACTGTTTTTT.

The chain joins TRBV5-1 to TRBJ2-3; possible D gene TRBD1, 5 bases. CDR1 SGHRS and CDR2 YFSETQ come from the germline V gene. The CDR3 consists of 15 residues. Deletions cut 0 bases from V and 2 bases from J, with 10 bases between. This CDR3 reads CASSLGVQVTDTQYF. The CDR3 coding sequence is TGCGCCAGCAGCTTGGGGGTACAGGTCACAGATACGCAGTATTTT. The full variable domain, rest sourced from reference TRBV5-1 and TRBJ2-3, is KAGVTQTPRYLIKTRGQQVTLSCSPISGHRSVSWYQQTPGQGLQFLFEYFSETQRNKGNFPGRFSGRQFSNSRSEMNVSTLELGDSALYLCASSLGVQVTDTQYFGPGTRLTVL.

The chain is built from TRBV2 and TRBJ2-3; D is possibly TRBD1 (6 bases). Trimming took off 6 bases at V and 0 bases at J, with 13 bases between the two ends. The CDR3 contains 15 residues. Germline V gives CDR1 SNHLY, CDR2 FYNNEI. CDR3 amino acids: CASSLQGPSTDTQYF. CDR3 sequence (DNA): TGTGCCAGCAGCCTCCAGGGGCCCAGCACAGATACGCAGTATTTT.

The rearrangement uses TRBV20-1 and TRBJ2-1, with TRBD2 matching 10 bases. Trimming removed 8 bases from V and 6 bases from J; junction bases left unmatched: 4. Germline V gene lookup returns CDR1 DFQATT and CDR2 SNEGSKA (reference sequence). The length of the CDR3 is 12 residues. Here the CDR3 reads CSLWTSGNEQFF. CDR3 coding DNA: TGCAGTCTTTGGACTAGCGGCAATGAGCAGTTCTTC.

The rearrangement links TRBV5-4 to TRBJ2-1; 9 bases agree with TRBD1. The CDR3 contains 17 residues. V lost 5 bases to trimming and J lost 7 bases; unmatched junction nucleotides: 16. Per the germline V gene, CDR1 is SGHNT and CDR2 is YYREEE (reference sequence). The CDR3 nucleotides are TGTGCCAGCAGTCGTAGCGGAGGGGACAGGGTTGGTAATGAGCAGTTCTTC. It translates to CASSRSGGDRVGNEQFF.

The chain combines TRBV20-1 with TRBJ1-1; TRBD1 agrees at 8 bases. The CDR3 has 15 amino acids. Germline V gives CDR1 DFQATT, CDR2 SNEGSKA (reference sequence). Trimming cost V 7 bases and J 3 bases; bases outside gene matches: 13. CDR3 sequence reads: CSVSGQGGWDTEAFF. CDR3 DNA sequence: TGCAGTGTTAGTGGACAGGGCGGTTGGGACACTGAAGCTTTCTTT.

This clonotype is labeled medium-sized. The chain joins TRBV5-1 to TRBJ2-6; D gene ambiguous. The CDR3 has 15 amino acids. CDR1 and CDR2 (germline): SGHRS, YFSETQ. Deletions cut 1 base from V and 1 base from J, with 6 bases between. CDR3 sequence: CASSLFGSGANVLTF. CDR3 nucleotides: TGCGCCAGCAGCTTGTTCGGGTCTGGGGCCAACGTCCTGACTTTC.

This chain uses TRBV6-1 with TRBJ2-3, with no clear D. V was trimmed by 4 bases and J by 4 bases, leaving 9 bases between them. The length of the CDR3 is 13 residues. Germline V gene data show CDR1 as MNHNS and CDR2 as SASEGT. CDR3 protein: CASSVGSSDTQYF. The CDR3 DNA sequence: TGTGCCAGCAGTGTAGGTTCTTCAGATACGCAGTATTTT.

This clonotype came up a few times. The chain joins TRBV6-1 to TRBJ2-7, with 7 nucleotides matching TRBD1. The J segment lost 0 bases and the V segment lost 6 bases, leaving 5 bases of the junction unmatched. Germline CDR1 and CDR2: MNHNS and SASEGT. CDR3 length: 14 amino acids. For the CDR3, the DNA is TGTGCCAGCAGAAGGGGGCTTGTCTCCTACGAGCAGTACTTC. This gives the protein CASRRGLVSYEQYF.

The count of this clonotype is one. The chain links TRBV6-2 or TRBV6-3 to TRBJ2-2, with D perhaps TRBD1 or TRBD2 (5 bases each). Trimming left V 0 bases short and J 2 bases short, with 13 bases between. CDR3 size: 17 residues. CDR1 and CDR2 from the germline V gene are MNHEY and SVGEGT. CDR3: CASSYSGEYLNTGELFF. The CDR3 DNA follows: TGTGCCAGCAGTTACTCGGGGGAATACCTCAACACCGGGGAGCTGTTTTTT.

This chain's CDR3 is CASSLGAVLSTDTQYF. For the CDR3, the DNA is TGTGCCAGCAGCTTGGGGGCGGTCCTTAGCACAGATACGCAGTATTTT. V is TRBV5-4 and J is TRBJ2-3, with D unresolved. This CDR3 has 16 amino acids. V was clipped by 0 bases and J by 0 bases, with 11 bases between them. CDR1 SGHNT and CDR2 YYREEE come from the germline V gene (reference sequence).

This clonotype was observed a handful of times. This rearrangement joins TRBV20-1 to TRBJ2-5, with TRBD2 matching 14 bases. The V and J ends lost 4 bases and 2 bases, in that order; junction bases with no gene match: 9. CDR3 length: 17 amino acids. Germline V CDR1 and CDR2: DFQATT, SNEGSKA (reference sequence). CDR3 coding DNA: TGCAGTGCTAAGGGAGGGACTAGCGGGGGATTTCAAGAGACCCAGTACTTC. Its translation: CSAKGGTSGGFQETQYF.

The rearrangement joins TRBV5-1 to TRBJ2-7, with TRBD1 as a possible D gene (6 bases). The CDR3 loop spans 14 amino acids. V was pared by 4 bases and J by 4 bases, with 15 bases between. Germline lookup yields CDR1 SGHRS and CDR2 YFSETQ. The CDR3 loop is CASSVDRRAYEQYF. The CDR3 DNA is TGCGCCAGCAGCGTTGACAGGCGGGCGTACGAGCAGTACTTC. The full variable domain, in which reference TRBV5-1 and TRBJ2-7 provide the parts outside the CDR3, is KAGVTQTPRYLIKTRGQQVTLSCSPISGHRSVSWYQQTPGQGLQFLFEYFSETQRNKGNFPGRFSGRQFSNSRSEMNVSTLELGDSALYLCASSVDRRAYEQYFGPGTRLTVT.

Comment on this clonotype: The junction departs from the called germline gene at one end, perhaps through a read error. This chain joins TRBV7-9 and TRBJ1-1; D not certain. The CDR3 is 13 amino acids. Germline loops: CDR1 SEHNR, CDR2 FQNEAQ (reference sequence). CDR3 region: CAGSSQSNTEAFF. The CDR3, as DNA: TGTGCCGGCAGCTCGCAATCGAACACTGAAGCTTTCTTT.

The rearrangement links TRBV21-1 to TRBJ2-7; the DNA was not compared with TRBD1, the D call given in the table. TRBV21-1 is a recognized pseudogene. CDR3 length equals 17 residues. The DNA for the CDR3 is TGTGCCAGCAGCAATCTCGTGGGGAAGGGGCTCCTCGACGAGCAGTACTTC. This codes for CASSNLVGKGLLDEQYF.

This rearrangement joins TRBV12-3 or TRBV12-4 to TRBJ1-2, with D unclear. V lost 1 base, J lost 8 bases, and 5 bases lay in between. This CDR3 comprises 11 residues. The CDR3 sequence: CASSLGRGYTF. The DNA for the CDR3 is TGTGCCAGCAGTTTAGGGCGGGGCTACACCTTC.

This chain's CDR3 is CASSLTGEGYEAFF. CDR3 DNA sequence: TGCGCCAGCAGCTTGACGGGGGAAGGCTATGAAGCTTTCTTT. The rearrangement links TRBV5-1 to TRBJ1-1, with D maybe TRBD1 (5 bases). Germline CDR1 SGHRS, CDR2 YFSETQ. The CDR3 consists of 14 residues. The V end lost 1 base, the J end lost 7 bases, and 14 bases lay between the germline ends.

The chain employs TRBV19 and TRBJ2-6; D gene ambiguous. Germline assignment: CDR1 LNHDA and CDR2 SQIVND (reference sequence). Trimming took 7 bases from V and 2 from J, leaving 9 bases between them. This CDR3 is 14 amino acids long. The CDR3 DNA reads as TGTGCCAGTAAAGTCCAGACTGGGGCCAACGTCCTGACTTTC. Its translation is CASKVQTGANVLTF.

V usage is TRBV2 and J usage is TRBJ1-1; unclear D gene. In germline, CDR1 is SNHLY, CDR2 FYNNEI. The CDR3 is 13 residues long. Trimming pared 3 bases from V and 1 base from J, leaving 6 bases between. The CDR3, as DNA: TGTGCCAGCAGTGAGAACTCGAACACTGAAGCTTTCTTT. Its protein is CASSENSNTEAFF.

The CDR3 loop reads CASSYGRLAGTYEQYF. The CDR3 nucleotides read TGTGCCAGCAGTTACGGGAGACTAGCGGGTACCTACGAGCAGTACTTC. The rearrangement uses TRBV6-5 and TRBJ2-7; TRBD2 matches at 10 bases. Germline-derived CDR1 and CDR2 are MNHEY and SVGAGI. The CDR3 extends over 16 amino acids. The V gene end was trimmed by 2 bases and the J gene end by 2 bases; junction bases not matched to a gene: 6.

Here the CDR3 reads CASSEFTGPNYGYTF. CDR3 sequence (DNA): TGTGCCAGCAGTGAATTTACAGGGCCGAACTATGGCTACACCTTC. The chain joins TRBV6-1 to TRBJ1-2; D is perhaps TRBD1 (6 bases). The germline V gene encodes CDR1 MNHNS and CDR2 SASEGT. The CDR3 covers 15 residues. The ends were cut back, 2 bases at V and 2 bases at J, with 12 bases in the middle.

The chain recombines TRBV12-3 or TRBV12-4 with TRBJ2-1; D unclear. The CDR3 length is 14 residues. The ends were cut back, 5 bases at V and 9 bases at J, with 17 bases in the middle. The CDR3 sequence: CASSPRWGIGEQFF. The CDR3 bases are TGTGCCAGCAGTCCCCGGTGGGGTATAGGTGAGCAGTTCTTC.

The CDR3 region is CASSIGQSSYNEQFF. The CDR3 DNA reads as TGCGCCAGCAGCATAGGACAGAGCTCCTACAATGAGCAGTTCTTC. V and J are TRBV5-1 and TRBJ2-1; a possible D gene is TRBD1 (6 bases). Germline values: CDR1 SGHRS, CDR2 YFSETQ. There are 15 residues in the CDR3. Trimming took off 4 bases at V and 0 bases at J, with 11 bases between the two ends.